This T cell receptor beta chain stems from a study of cytomegalovirus exposure and HLA in healthy donors. With 60 Vbeta and 13 Jbeta primers, the PCR was carried out. Profiling relied on immunoSEQ multiplex PCR, and the TCRdb table lists in-frame clones only, not all of them. This sample has roughly 80,000 clones, with roughly 74% found just once. This CDR3 comprises 16 residues. V was pared by 5 bases and J by 3 bases, with 18 bases between. CDR1 and CDR2 (germline): SEHNR, FQNEAQ (reference sequence). J is TRBJ2-3 and V is TRBV7-9; possibly TRBD2 for D (7 bases). This clonotype was sampled from a woman in her forties or fifties in good health and CMV-seropositive. What was sequenced was PBMCs. The DNA of the CDR3 is TGTGCCAGCAGCCCCGAGGGGGGGCGCGTAACAGATACGCAGTATTTT. Its protein product is CASSPEGGRVTDTQYF. Filled out from reference TRBV7-9 and TRBJ2-3, the complete variable domain reads DTGVSQNPRHKITKRGQNVTFRCDPISEHNRLYWYRQTLGQGPEFLTYFQNEAQLEKSRLLSDRFSAERPKGSFSTLEIQRTEQGDSAMYLCASSPEGGRVTDTQYFGPGTRLTVL.